This is a list of T cell receptor beta chains from one sample in a study of CXCR3-negative and CXCR3-positive naive CD8 T cells. With the 5' RACE reads reprocessed, TCRdb shows one record per CDR3 protein and no DNA. The sample includes 100,000 to 150,000 distinct CDR3 sequences. Sequencing was performed on naive CXCR3- CD8+ T cells from blood. These receptors were collected from a human donor in good health. Some clones in this sample may be carry-over from other donors' samples. CDR3s include the opening cysteine and the closing phenylalanine or tryptophan.

TRBV28	TRBJ2-3	CASANPGANTDTQYF
TRBV20-1	TRBJ2-7	CSARSPTVDYEQYF
TRBV7-9	TRBJ1-5	CASSLQENQPQHF
TRBV20-1	TRBJ2-5	CSADKSGGAHETQYF
TRBV6-6	TRBJ2-3	CASSYSGVAGDTDTQYF
TRBV13	TRBJ2-3	CASSLVVASGGTDTQYF
TRBV7-3	TRBJ1-1	CASSLRGEATEAFF
TRBV7-7	TRBJ2-7	CASNHPFGGGYSRGQYF
TRBV7-6	TRBJ1-4	CASSSTGANEKLFF
TRBV11-2	TRBJ2-3	CASSILAGADTQYF
TRBV13	TRBJ2-1	CASSLGLCAPGSCEQFF
TRBV7-6	TRBJ2-7	CASSLASSGLAYEQYF
TRBV6-2/TRBV6-3	TRBJ2-1	CASSYWGGNEQFF
TRBV29-1	TRBJ2-1	CSVVDTYNEQFF
TRBV27	TRBJ2-1	CASSRGSSYNEQFF
TRBV3-1	TRBJ2-2	CASSQDFPGELFF
TRBV5-1	TRBJ2-1	CASSLPGTSGMVRQDNEQFF
TRBV29-1	TRBJ2-1	CSVEAGTSGGEQFF
TRBV19	TRBJ2-5	CASSGLAGLQETQYF
TRBV7-9	TRBJ2-5	CASSPHRETQYF
TRBV7-6	TRBJ2-3	CASSFLSVSTDTQYF
TRBV20-1	TRBJ2-1	CSARDFLGASGSQSSYNEQFF